This T cell receptor beta chain was observed in a study of CD8 T cells in Susac syndrome. The authors reverse transcribed roughly 0.5 to 1 ug RNA with random hexamers. The authors amplified TCR beta CDR3 across 54 Vbeta and 13 Jbeta using immunoSEQ multiplex PCR. In TCRdb, the immunoSEQ multiplex PCR reads were re-called with MiXCR into one record per CDR3 protein. The sample has roughly 100,000 distinct CDR3 sequences; 90% to 95% are singletons. TCR beta sequencing was performed on blood CD8+ and CD4+ T cells. Trimming took off 4 bases at V and 2 bases at J, with 11 bases between the two ends. The CDR3 spans 14 residues. Germline CDR1 SGHNT, CDR2 YYREEE (reference sequence).

Material: CD4+ T cells from PBMCs. The source is a human donor with Susac syndrome. The chain is built from TRBV5-4 and TRBJ2-3; the D is unclear. The CDR3 bases are TGTGCCAGCAGCCCTAATACGGACACAGATACGCAGTATTTT. This codes for CASSPNTDTDTQYF.